The text below deals with one T cell receptor (beta chain). This sample is drawn from a study of long-term antiretroviral therapy in people with HIV. Every HIV-positive participant received treatment in the United States. Before DNA extraction, about 0.85-10 million cryopreserved PBMC were held in the samples. Germline assignment: CDR1 SGHDT and CDR2 YYEEEE. This CDR3 comprises 16 residues. V lost 4 bases, J lost 4 bases, and 20 bases lay in between. Sequencing used immunoSEQ v3.0 at survey level. Some clones are missing from TCRdb's copy, which holds only in-frame ones; the method was immunoSEQ multiplex PCR. The sample records approximately 41,000 clones, around 80% being singletons.

This chain links TRBV5-6 with TRBJ2-5, with no clear D. The receptor was isolated from a man between 18 and 35 years old with HIV. The material sequenced was unsorted PBMCs, taken 1.5 years after starting antiretroviral therapy. The DNA of the CDR3 is TGTGCCAGCAGCGTTCCCCCGGGCCGAGGTAGAGAGACCCAGTACTTC. Its protein is CASSVPPGRGRETQYF.